This record looks at one TCR beta chain sequence and its context. The data were taken from a study of T cells in localized non-small cell lung cancer. Sequencing was performed with immunoSEQ multiplex PCR; in TCRdb, only in-frame clones are kept and a portion is missing. The sample carries tens of thousands of clones, 94% recorded once. This CDR3 contains 13 residues. Germline V gene sequence: CDR1 SQVTM, CDR2 ANQGSEA. V lost 4 bases, J lost 4 bases, and 11 bases lay in between. Source: peripheral blood, taken before any cancer treatment. The rearrangement links TRBV29-1 to TRBJ2-1; D gene uncertain. This sequence originates from a woman aged 40 to 75 with stage I lung adenocarcinoma. This CDR3 reads CSVGADMYNEQFF. The CDR3 coding sequence is TGCAGCGTTGGGGCAGACATGTACAATGAGCAGTTCTTC.